The 12 T cell receptor beta chains reported below all come from one sample, sequenced in a study of T cell responses to AZD1222 COVID-19 vaccine. This table comes from immunoSEQ multiplex PCR, and its TCRdb copy is limited to in-frame clones, with some not included. The sample contains approximately 71,000 clones, around four fifths of which appear only once. The specimen comprised peripheral blood, sampled on day 0 of AZD1222 vaccination. The receptors here all came from an adult in good health.

Comments on this clone: At one end, the junction sequence differs from germline, possibly due to a read error. The gene calls are TRBV7-8 and TRBJ2-5; D is perhaps TRBD1 or TRBD2 (5 bases each). The CDR3 totals 12 residues. Germline CDR1 reads SGHVS; CDR2 reads FQNEAQ. In nucleotides, the CDR3 is TGTGCCAGCAGCCCAACGGGACGGACCGTCAACTTC. This encodes CASSPTGRTVNF.

This clone was counted a single time. The chain employs TRBV6-5 and TRBJ2-1; D is perhaps TRBD1 (6 bases). Germline assignment: CDR1 MNHEY and CDR2 SVGAGI. V was clipped by 0 bases and J by 6 bases, with 9 bases between them. The CDR3 has 14 amino acids. DNA of the CDR3: TGTGCCAGCAGTTACTCGGGGGCAGGCAATGAGCAGTTCTTC. Amino acids: CASSYSGAGNEQFF.

The chain joins TRBV28 to TRBJ1-1; D gene uncertain. This CDR3 region has 12 residues. The germline V gene has CDR1 MDHEN and CDR2 SYDVKM. V shed 6 bases and J shed 2 bases, with 7 bases lying between them. The DNA of the CDR3 is TGTGCCAGCAGGGAGGGTAACACTGAAGCTTTCTTT. Protein: CASREGNTEAFF.

The chain has TRBV10-1 and TRBJ1-1; D is uncertain. In germline, CDR1 is WNHNN, CDR2 SYGVQD (reference sequence). V gave up 6 bases and J gave up 1 base, with 9 bases separating them. The CDR3 is made up of 13 amino acids. CDR3 sequence: CASRARANTEAFF. In DNA form, the CDR3 reads TGCGCCAGCAGAGCCCGGGCGAACACTGAAGCTTTCTTT.

This chain joins TRBV4-3 and TRBJ2-3, with no clear D. The V gene's germline CDR1 is LGHNA and CDR2 YSLEER. The CDR3 sequence is 14 residues long. V was clipped by 2 bases and J by 2 bases, with 8 bases between them. The CDR3: CASSQSIYTDTQYF. The CDR3, as DNA: TGCGCCAGCAGCCAATCGATATACACAGATACGCAGTATTTT.

This sequence joins TRBV25-1 and TRBJ1-3; D unresolved. CDR1 and CDR2 (germline): MGHDK, SYGVNS. The CDR3 runs to 13 residues. Deletions cut 6 bases from V and 0 bases from J, with 6 bases between. CDR3 residues: CASRQNSGNTIYF. For the CDR3, the DNA is TGTGCCAGCAGACAGAACTCTGGAAACACCATATATTTT.

As DNA, the CDR3 is TGTGCCACGGGACAGGGGGCCAGTGAAGCTTTCTTT. It specifies CATGQGASEAFF. The chain links TRBV12-3 or TRBV12-4 to TRBJ1-1, with TRBD1 matching 12 bases. The V and J ends lost 10 bases and 7 bases, in that order; junction bases with no gene match: 4. This CDR3 comprises 12 residues.

CDR3 protein: CASTRIPSNSYEQYF. The CDR3 DNA reads as TGTGCCAGCACCCGCATCCCATCAAACTCCTACGAGCAGTACTTC. V is TRBV7-9 and J is TRBJ2-7; D gene unclear. With 7 bases removed from V and 0 bases from J, the gap between germline ends came to 16 bases. CDR3 size: 15 residues. Germline V gives CDR1 SEHNR, CDR2 FQNEAQ (reference sequence).

The rearrangement joins TRBV7-9 to TRBJ2-7; 7 bases agree with TRBD1. With V trimmed by 2 bases and J by 5 bases, 3 bases remained unmatched. The CDR3 consists of 13 residues. CDR1 and CDR2 (germline): SEHNR, FQNEAQ (reference sequence). CDR3 residues: CASSLSGGHEQYF. CDR3 bases: TGTGCCAGCAGCTTATCAGGGGGACACGAGCAGTACTTC.

The chain links TRBV7-8 to TRBJ2-1; D ambiguous. CDR3 length: 14 amino acids. Per germline, CDR1 SGHVS and CDR2 FQNEAQ. The V end was cut by 4 bases, the J end by 8 bases, with 15 bases between. Here the CDR3 reads CASSSLVLTDEQFF. CDR3 sequence (DNA): TGTGCCAGCAGCTCCCTCGTTCTCACGGATGAGCAGTTCTTC.

The chain links TRBV7-9 to TRBJ2-5, with TRBD1 matching 8 bases. CDR1 and CDR2 (germline): SEHNR, FQNEAQ (reference sequence). The CDR3 length is 14 residues. With 3 bases clipped from V and 5 bases from J, the junction kept 5 bases outside the gene matches. Here the CDR3 DNA reads TGTGCCAGCAGCTTCATTGACAGGGGTGAGACCCAGTACTTC. Translation gives CASSFIDRGETQYF.

The rearrangement uses TRBV15 and TRBJ1-1; D is uncertain. V lost 0 bases and J 6 bases, leaving 8 bases between the germline ends. The CDR3 runs 13 residues. The V gene's germline CDR1 is LNHNV and CDR2 YYDKDF (reference sequence). CDR3 in amino acids: CATSREALAEAFF. CDR3 DNA sequence: TGTGCCACCAGCAGAGAAGCCCTAGCTGAAGCTTTCTTT.